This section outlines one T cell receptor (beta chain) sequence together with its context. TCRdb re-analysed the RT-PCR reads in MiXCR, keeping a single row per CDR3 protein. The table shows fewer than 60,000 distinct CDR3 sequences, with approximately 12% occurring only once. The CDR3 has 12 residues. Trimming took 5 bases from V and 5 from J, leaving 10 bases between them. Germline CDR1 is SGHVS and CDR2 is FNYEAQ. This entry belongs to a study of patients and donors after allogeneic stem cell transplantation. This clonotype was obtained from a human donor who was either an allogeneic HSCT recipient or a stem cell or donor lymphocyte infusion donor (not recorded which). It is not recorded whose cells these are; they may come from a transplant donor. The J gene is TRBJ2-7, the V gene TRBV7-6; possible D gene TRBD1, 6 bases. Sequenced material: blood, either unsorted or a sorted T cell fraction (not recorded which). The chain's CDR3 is CASSDRDNEQYF. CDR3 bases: TGTGCCAGCAGCGATCGGGACAACGAGCAGTACTTC.